This T cell receptor beta chain is from a study of neurological immune-mediated disorders. Germline V gene data show CDR1 as MGHRA and CDR2 as YSYEKL. The CDR3 consists of 17 residues. V dropped 4 bases and J dropped 3; count of bases not matched to a gene: 10. This clonotype was observed many times. TCRdb fed the 5' RACE reads into MiXCR, producing one record per CDR3 protein. The data contain tens of thousands of distinct CDR3 sequences, 5.2% of them singletons. The clonotype originates from a man aged 18 to 29 with multiple sclerosis. Sequencing was done on a sample of PBMCs. V and J are TRBV4-1 and TRBJ2-3, with 10 bases aligning to TRBD1. Here the CDR3 DNA reads TGCGCCAGCAGCCGCCTTTCCGGGACAGGGGAGACAGATACGCAGTATTTT. Protein sequence: CASSRLSGTGETDTQYF.